This section outlines one TCR beta chain sequence together with its context. Its target is not known. TCRdb's table, derived via immunoSEQ multiplex PCR, lists solely in-frame clones and lacks some. This table holds over 60,000 clones, approximately 92% found once. The V gene lost 0 bases and the J gene lost 8 bases, with 11 bases spanning the gap. The CDR3 sequence is 14 residues long. From germline, CDR1 is SGHVS and CDR2 FNYEAQ. This sample was taken from a study of graft-versus-host responses after intestinal transplantation. Study conclusions and caveats: The authors found GvH clones in recipient marrow, some appearing first in ileum or blood. Early post-transplant HvG declines were associated with peak circulating GvH clone levels. Across patients carrying graft-donor T cell macrochimerism, allografts held high graft-versus-host to host-versus-graft clonal ratios.

The J gene is TRBJ1-3, the V gene TRBV7-6, with D tentatively TRBD1 (6 bases). The receptor's source is a human patient who received an intestinal transplant, so some T cells may come from the graft donor. This sample comprised bone marrow, obtained 700 to 850 days after intestinal transplantation. The CDR3 reads CASSLADSADTIYF. The CDR3 nucleotides read TGTGCCAGCAGCTTAGCGGACAGCGCGGACACCATATATTTT.